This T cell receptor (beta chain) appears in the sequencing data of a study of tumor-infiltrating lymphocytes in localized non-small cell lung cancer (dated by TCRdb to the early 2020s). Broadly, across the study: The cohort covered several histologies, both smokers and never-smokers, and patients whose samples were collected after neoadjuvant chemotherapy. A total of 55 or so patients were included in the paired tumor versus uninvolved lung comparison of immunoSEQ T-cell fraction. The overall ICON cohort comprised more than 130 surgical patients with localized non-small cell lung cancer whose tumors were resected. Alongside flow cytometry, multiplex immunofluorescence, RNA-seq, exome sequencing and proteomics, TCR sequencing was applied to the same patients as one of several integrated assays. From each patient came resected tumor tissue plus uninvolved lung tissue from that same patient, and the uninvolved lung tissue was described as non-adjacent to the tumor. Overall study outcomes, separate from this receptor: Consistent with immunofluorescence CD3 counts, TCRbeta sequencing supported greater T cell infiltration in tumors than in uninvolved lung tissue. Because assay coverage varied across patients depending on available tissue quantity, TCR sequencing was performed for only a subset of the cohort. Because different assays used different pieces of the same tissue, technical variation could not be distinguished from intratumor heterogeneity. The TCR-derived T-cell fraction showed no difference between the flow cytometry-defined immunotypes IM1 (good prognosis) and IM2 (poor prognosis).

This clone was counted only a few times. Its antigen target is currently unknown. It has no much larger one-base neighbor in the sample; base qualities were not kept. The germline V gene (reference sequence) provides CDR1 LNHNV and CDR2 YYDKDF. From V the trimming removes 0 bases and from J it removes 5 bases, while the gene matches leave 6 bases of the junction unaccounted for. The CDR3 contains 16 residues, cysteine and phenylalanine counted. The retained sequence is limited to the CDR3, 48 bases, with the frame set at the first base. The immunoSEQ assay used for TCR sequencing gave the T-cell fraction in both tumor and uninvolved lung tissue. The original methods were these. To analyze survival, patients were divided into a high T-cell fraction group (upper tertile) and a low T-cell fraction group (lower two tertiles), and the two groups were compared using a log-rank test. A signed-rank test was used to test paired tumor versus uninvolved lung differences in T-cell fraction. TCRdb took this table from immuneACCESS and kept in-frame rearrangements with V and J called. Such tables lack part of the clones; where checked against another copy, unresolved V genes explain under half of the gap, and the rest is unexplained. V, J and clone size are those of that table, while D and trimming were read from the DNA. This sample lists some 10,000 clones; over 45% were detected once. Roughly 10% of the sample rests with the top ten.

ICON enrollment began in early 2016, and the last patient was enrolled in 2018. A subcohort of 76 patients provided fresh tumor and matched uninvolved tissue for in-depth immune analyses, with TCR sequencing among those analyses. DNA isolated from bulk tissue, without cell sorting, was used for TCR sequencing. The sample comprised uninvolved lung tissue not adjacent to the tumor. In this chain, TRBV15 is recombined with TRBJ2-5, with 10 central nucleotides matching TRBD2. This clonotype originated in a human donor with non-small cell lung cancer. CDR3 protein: CATSRETSGVVETQYF. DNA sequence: TGTGCCACCAGCAGAGAAACTAGCGGGGTTGTGGAGACCCAGTACTTC.